The clone carrying this TCR beta chain came up a few times. Germline CDR1 is SGHTA and CDR2 is FQGNSA. Trimming left V 5 bases short and J 3 bases short, with 13 bases between. This CDR3 region has 15 residues. The sample is drawn from a study of blood T cell repertoires in COVID-19. Study-level information: Samples came from the United States, Italy and Spain, spanning acute and convalescent COVID-19. PBMCs, B-cell-depleted T cells, or T cells provided the cDNA or gDNA that made up the material.

How the authors handled the data: Amplification with reference gene primers provided the estimates of nucleated cell counts. Only in-frame clones appear in the TCRdb table, and some are missing; sequencing was by immunoSEQ multiplex PCR. The V and J calls and clone size were taken over from that table, and D and trimming were inferred from the DNA. The repertoire consists of tens of thousands of clones, with roughly 85% occurring once and the leading ten covering under 2%. The specimen was peripheral blood. V usage is TRBV7-2 and J usage is TRBJ1-4; D may be TRBD1 (6 bases). This TCR derives from a woman aged 55-75 years with acute or convalescent COVID-19. The CDR3 here is CASSPQGKANEKLFF. The CDR3 nucleotides are TGTGCCAGCAGCCCCCAGGGGAAGGCTAATGAAAAACTGTTTTTT.